This TCR beta chain is drawn from a study of shared clonotypes between healthy human individuals. Study-wide background: Each donor's CD4 naive and CD4 memory cells filled three plates apiece, CD8 naive two, and CD8 memory one.

J gave up 5 bases and V 0 bases, and 8 bases lay outside the gene matches. From germline, CDR1 is MNHEY and CDR2 SVGAGI. CDR3 length: 16 residues. Study outcomes and limitations: Shared clonotypes: 4.5% to 5% naive CD4, around 4% naive CD8, 2% to 2.5% memory CD4, under 0.5% memory CD8.

Worth noting for this clone: Its antigen remains unknown.

Using immunoSEQ multiplex PCR, the repertoire was profiled, and TCRdb retains in-frame clones only, with some absent. The sample holds some 1,100,000 clones, around 78% seen once. The chain recombines TRBV6-5 with TRBJ1-2, with TRBD1 matching over 8 bases. This receptor was obtained from a young man in good health. Some clones in this sample may be carry-over from other donors' samples. The sequencing sample was made of memory CD4+ T cells from PBMCs. Subset denoted: CD45RA-negative fraction. This CDR3 is CASSYSIPGGQYGYTF. CDR3 bases: TGTGCCAGCAGTTACTCGATCCCAGGGGGCCAGTATGGCTACACCTTC.